This T cell receptor beta chain was captured in a study of cytomegalovirus exposure and HLA in healthy donors. The PCR used 60 Vbeta and 13 Jbeta primers. The method was immunoSEQ multiplex PCR; TCRdb's version includes in-frame clones alone and lacks a portion of them. The sample features 20,000 or so clones, with 22% in its top ten. The sequence came from a man aged 60 to 75 in good health and CMV-seropositive. The specimen was PBMCs.

In DNA, the CDR3 is TGCAGCGCCTCGGGAGAGGGGGCCACCGGGGAGCTGTTTTTT. As protein: CSASGEGATGELFF. The rearrangement joins TRBV29-1 to TRBJ2-2; tentative D call: TRBD1 (7 bases). CDR3 size: 14 residues. Trimming stripped 7 bases from V and 4 bases from J, with 16 bases between. Germline V gives CDR1 SQVTM, CDR2 ANQGSEA.